This T cell receptor beta chain came from a study of graft-versus-host responses after intestinal transplantation (dated by TCRdb to the early 2020s). Notes on the research overall: The transplants that recipients received were multivisceral, liver-intestinal, or isolated intestinal. All recipients received anti-thymocyte globulin induction followed by maintenance tacrolimus and steroids for three to four years. After intestinal transplantation, graft-versus-host and host-versus-graft alloreactive T cell clones in the graft, circulation and bone marrow were tracked using bulk TCR-beta CDR3 sequencing. Alloreactive clones were identified by sequencing pre-transplant mixed lymphocyte reaction products and comparing them with unstimulated pre-transplant donor and recipient T cells. Of the 20 to 30 intestinal transplant recipients enrolled in the cohort, one of whom was a retransplant, 3 patients without pretransplant specimens were excluded. Donor T cell macrochimerism was defined as a peak of at least 4% donor T cells among recipient peripheral blood mononuclear cells. Rather than going through the commercial service, samples from a few later patients were sequenced in-house on an Illumina MiSeq and processed with MiXCR.

General conclusions and limits of the study: Peak levels of circulating GvH clones were associated with declines in HvG clones early after transplant. The relatively low number and heterogeneity of intestinal transplant patients limited the conclusions. GvH clones were found in recipient bone marrow, and some of the GvH clones appeared earlier in ileal mucosa or blood, which is consistent with an intestinal mucosal origin. In the allografts of patients with donor T cell macrochimerism, GvH to HvG T cell clonal ratios were high.

The library was made by the immunoSEQ multiplex PCR assay. Adaptive Biotechnologies carried out high-throughput TCR-beta CDR3 sequencing of genomic DNA for most patients. Per the authors' processing: TCR sequencing data for 15 to 20 patients were retrieved from Adaptive's ImmunoSEQ software; a few other patients were processed with MiXCR and VDJtools. CDR3 nucleotide sequences shared between donor and recipient were removed because their origin could not be assigned. Alloreactive clones required at least 2-fold expansion over unstimulated cells and minimum CFSE-low frequency of 0.002% (template counts) or 0.001% (read counts). Clones were considered mappable if detected in sequenced pre-transplant spleen, lymph node, or MLR CFSE-low populations of the donor or recipient. The cumulative frequency of alloreactive clones was calculated as a percentage of all sequences, weighted by copy number. Imported from immuneACCESS, the table was reduced by TCRdb to in-frame sequences with V and J called. These copies leave out some clones; in studies compared against another copy, an unresolved V gene accounts for under half, and the cause of the remainder is not known. D and trimming come from the DNA, and the V and J calls and clone size come from that table. In this sample the table shows tens of thousands of clones, less than 95% of which occur a single time. Approximately 0.56% of the sample goes to the ten largest clones.

In regard to this clone: There is no known antigen for this receptor. Base-call qualities are not available, and no considerably larger clone is one nucleotide away.

Blood samples were collected up to 4 times in the first month after transplant and then at least monthly when available. Including cysteine and phenylalanine, the CDR3 has 14 amino acids. The DNA shown is the 42-base CDR3, in frame from base 1. The germline V gene provides CDR1 LGHNA and CDR2 YNFKEQ. The sequence links TRBV4-2 to TRBJ2-5, with no confident D gene call. The DNA matches TRBJ2-7 better at its end, which makes the J call doubtful. The sample here was PBMCs, taken 156 days after intestinal transplant. This receptor was taken from a human patient who received an intestinal transplant, so some T cells may come from the graft donor. CDR3 reads: CASSQGLFGNEQYF. The DNA reads as follows: TGTGCCAGCAGCCAAGGCCTGTTCGGCAACGAGCAGTACTTC.